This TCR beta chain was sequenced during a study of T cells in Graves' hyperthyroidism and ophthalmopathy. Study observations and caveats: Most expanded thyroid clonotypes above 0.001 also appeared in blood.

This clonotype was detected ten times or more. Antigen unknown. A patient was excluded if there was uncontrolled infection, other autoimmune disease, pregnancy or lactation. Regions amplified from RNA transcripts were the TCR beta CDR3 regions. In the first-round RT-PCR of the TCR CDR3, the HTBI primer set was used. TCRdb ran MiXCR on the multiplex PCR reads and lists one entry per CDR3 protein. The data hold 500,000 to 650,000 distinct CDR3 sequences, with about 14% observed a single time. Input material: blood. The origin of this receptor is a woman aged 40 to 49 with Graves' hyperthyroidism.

Written as DNA, the CDR3 is TGTGCCAGCAGCCAAGAGCGGGACAGGGGCACTGAAGCTTTCTTT. This translates into CASSQERDRGTEAFF. The chain recombines TRBV3-1 with TRBJ1-1; 10 positions agree with TRBD1. The V and J ends lost 0 bases and 4 bases, in that order; junction bases with no gene match: 2. The length of the CDR3 is 15 residues. Germline V CDR1 and CDR2: LGHDT, YNNKEL (reference sequence).